The 9 T cell receptor beta chains in this list originate from one sample, sequenced in a study of OX40 agonist ivuxolimab in advanced cancers. The repertoire was sequenced with immunoSEQ multiplex PCR; TCRdb's copy has only in-frame clones and lacks some. The top ten clones hold 0.65% to 0.8% of a sample with around 80,000 clones, approximately 91% of them seen once. This sample comprised CD4+ or CD8+ T cells sorted from blood, obtained in a trial of the OX40 agonist ivuxolimab. These receptors came from an adult with an advanced solid tumor such as melanoma, head and neck, liver or kidney cancer.

This clone has only one observation. This chain uses TRBV1 with TRBJ2-1. TRBV1 is marked as a pseudogene. The CDR3 consists of 10 residues. CDR3 residues: CTSSQREQFF. The CDR3 DNA follows: TGCACCAGCAGCCAAAGGGAGCAGTTCTTC.

V and J are TRBV11-2 and TRBJ1-4, with D maybe TRBD1 (6 bases). This CDR3 spans 15 amino acids. V lost 4 bases, J lost 3 bases, and 12 bases lay in between. CDR1 and CDR2 (germline): SGHAT, FQNNGV. The CDR3 region is CASSSVGAANEKLFF. In DNA form, the CDR3 reads TGTGCCAGCAGCTCAGTGGGGGCAGCTAATGAAAAACTGTTTTTT. The variable domain in full, completed from reference TRBV11-2 and TRBJ1-4, reads EAGVAQSPRYKIIEKRQSVAFWCNPISGHATLYWYQQILGQGPKLLIQFQNNGVVDDSQLPKDRFSAERLKGVDSTLKIQPAKLEDSAVYLCASSSVGAANEKLFFGSGTQLSVL.

The chain has TRBV7-8 and TRBJ2-7; D is undetermined. CDR3 length: 14 residues. CDR1 is SGHVS, CDR2 FQNEAQ, per germline. V lost 5 bases to trimming and J lost 3 bases, with 14 bases between them. CDR3 residues: CASSPPGRVYEQYF. The CDR3 DNA reads as TGTGCCAGCAGCCCGCCGGGCAGAGTCTACGAGCAGTACTTC.

The V and J genes are TRBV5-1 and TRBJ1-4; D uncertain. V was pared by 2 bases and J by 0 bases, with 5 bases between. Looked up from germline, CDR1 is SGHRS and CDR2 is YFSETQ. This CDR3 is built from 14 residues. In DNA form, the CDR3 reads TGCGCCAGCAGCTTCGAAGCAACTAATGAAAAACTGTTTTTT. Residues: CASSFEATNEKLFF.

V gene TRBV7-8 combines with J gene TRBJ1-6; TRBD1 is a possible D gene (6 bases). This CDR3 is built from 11 residues. With 4 bases removed from V and 16 bases from J, the gap between germline ends came to 11 bases. The V gene's germline CDR1 is SGHVS and CDR2 FQNEAQ. The CDR3 nucleotides read TGTGCCAGCAGCTATTATACAGGGCTCCACTTT. This encodes CASSYYTGLHF.

The V and J genes are TRBV5-1 and TRBJ2-7; 8 bases align to TRBD1. Trimming at V came to 4 bases and at J to 7 bases, leaving 13 bases not matched to a gene. Germline V gene lookup returns CDR1 SGHRS and CDR2 YFSETQ. The CDR3 runs 15 residues. CDR3 protein: CASSPSTGDLLEQYF. CDR3 DNA sequence: TGCGCCAGCAGCCCCTCGACAGGGGACCTACTTGAGCAGTACTTC. The full variable domain, in which reference TRBV5-1 and TRBJ2-7 provide the parts outside the CDR3, is KAGVTQTPRYLIKTRGQQVTLSCSPISGHRSVSWYQQTPGQGLQFLFEYFSETQRNKGNFPGRFSGRQFSNSRSEMNVSTLELGDSALYLCASSPSTGDLLEQYFGPGTRLTVT.

The V and J genes are TRBV7-2 and TRBJ1-1; D gene uncertain. The CDR3 has 15 residues. Germline V gives CDR1 SGHTA, CDR2 FQGNSA. The V end was cut by 1 base, the J end by 3 bases, with 12 bases between. CDR3 nucleotides: TGTGCCAGCAGCTTAGAAAGCCTAAGGGACACTGAAGCTTTCTTT. Residues: CASSLESLRDTEAFF.

The CDR3 coding sequence is TGTGCCAGCAGCCCCGGGACTAGCGGGAGGTTCGATGAGCAGTTCTTC. Translated: CASSPGTSGRFDEQFF. The V call is TRBV11-3, the J call TRBJ2-1, with TRBD2 matching over 15 bases. CDR1 is SGHNT and CDR2 is YENEEA in the germline V gene. The CDR3 sequence is 16 residues long. Trimming took 5 bases from V and 8 from J; bases not matched to a gene: 7.

The rearrangement links TRBV5-1 to TRBJ1-6, with TRBD1 matching over 7 bases. The CDR3 is 15 amino acids. CDR1 is SGHRS and CDR2 is YFSETQ in the germline V gene. With V trimmed by 0 bases and J by 4 bases, 1 base remained unmatched. Here the CDR3 DNA reads TGCGCCAGCAGCTTGGACAGGGGTTATAATTCACCCCTCCACTTT. This translates into CASSLDRGYNSPLHF.